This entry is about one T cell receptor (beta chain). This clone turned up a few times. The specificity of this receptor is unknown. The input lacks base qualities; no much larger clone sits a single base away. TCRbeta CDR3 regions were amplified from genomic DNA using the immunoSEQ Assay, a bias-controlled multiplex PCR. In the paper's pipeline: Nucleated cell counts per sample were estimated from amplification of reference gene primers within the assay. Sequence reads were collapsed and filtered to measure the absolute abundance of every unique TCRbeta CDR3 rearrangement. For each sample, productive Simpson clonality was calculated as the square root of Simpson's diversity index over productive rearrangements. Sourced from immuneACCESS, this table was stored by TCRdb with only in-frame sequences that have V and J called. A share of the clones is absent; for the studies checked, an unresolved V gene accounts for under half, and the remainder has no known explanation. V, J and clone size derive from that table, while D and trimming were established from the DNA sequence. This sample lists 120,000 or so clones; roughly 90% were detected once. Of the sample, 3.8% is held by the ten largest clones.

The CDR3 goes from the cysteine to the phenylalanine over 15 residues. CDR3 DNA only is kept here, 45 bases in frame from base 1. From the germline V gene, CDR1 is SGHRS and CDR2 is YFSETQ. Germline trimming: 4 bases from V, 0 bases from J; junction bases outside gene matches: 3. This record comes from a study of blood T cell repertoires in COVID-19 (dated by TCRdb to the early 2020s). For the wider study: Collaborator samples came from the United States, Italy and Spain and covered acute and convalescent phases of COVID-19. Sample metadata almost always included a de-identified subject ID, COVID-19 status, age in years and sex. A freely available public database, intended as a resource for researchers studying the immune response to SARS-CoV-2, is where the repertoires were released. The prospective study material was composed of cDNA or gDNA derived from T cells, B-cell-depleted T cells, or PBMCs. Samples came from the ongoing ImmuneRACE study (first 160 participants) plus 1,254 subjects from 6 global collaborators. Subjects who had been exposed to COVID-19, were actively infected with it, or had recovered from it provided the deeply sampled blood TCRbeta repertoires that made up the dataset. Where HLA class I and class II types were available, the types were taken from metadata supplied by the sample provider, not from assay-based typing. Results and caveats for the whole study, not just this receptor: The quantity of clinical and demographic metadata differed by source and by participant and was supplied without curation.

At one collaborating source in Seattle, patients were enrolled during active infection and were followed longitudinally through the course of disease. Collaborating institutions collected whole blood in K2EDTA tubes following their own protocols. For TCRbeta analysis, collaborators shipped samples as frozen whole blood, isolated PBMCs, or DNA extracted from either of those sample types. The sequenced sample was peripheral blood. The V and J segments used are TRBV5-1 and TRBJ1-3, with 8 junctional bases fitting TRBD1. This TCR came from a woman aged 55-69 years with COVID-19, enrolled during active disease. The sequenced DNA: TGCGCCAGCAGCATACAGGGGGTCTCTGGAAACACCATATATTTT. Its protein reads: CASSIQGVSGNTIYF.